What follows describes a single TCR beta chain. The antigen remains undetermined. TCRdb's copy holds only in-frame clones and misses some; the assay was immunoSEQ multiplex PCR. The sample has roughly 84,000 clones, nearly 90% seen once; the top ten hold roughly 1.6%. The CDR3 loop spans 16 amino acids. Trimming removed 6 bases from V and 0 bases from J, with 12 bases in between. Germline loops: CDR1 MNHEY, CDR2 SMNVEV (reference sequence). These data belong to a study of T cell responses to AZD1222 COVID-19 vaccine. General study findings and limits: In a largely white British group with more females than males, clonal diversity was possibly underestimated. Just a handful of people given AZD1222 tested seropositive at baseline.

This clonotype was obtained from an adult in good health. The chain couples TRBV27 to TRBJ1-6; D not certain. The starting material was peripheral blood, obtained on day 0 of AZD1222 vaccination. CDR3 DNA: TGTGCCAGCAGCGGCTTGTCTAGCTCCTATAATTCACCCCTCCACTTT. Its translation: CASSGLSSSYNSPLHF.